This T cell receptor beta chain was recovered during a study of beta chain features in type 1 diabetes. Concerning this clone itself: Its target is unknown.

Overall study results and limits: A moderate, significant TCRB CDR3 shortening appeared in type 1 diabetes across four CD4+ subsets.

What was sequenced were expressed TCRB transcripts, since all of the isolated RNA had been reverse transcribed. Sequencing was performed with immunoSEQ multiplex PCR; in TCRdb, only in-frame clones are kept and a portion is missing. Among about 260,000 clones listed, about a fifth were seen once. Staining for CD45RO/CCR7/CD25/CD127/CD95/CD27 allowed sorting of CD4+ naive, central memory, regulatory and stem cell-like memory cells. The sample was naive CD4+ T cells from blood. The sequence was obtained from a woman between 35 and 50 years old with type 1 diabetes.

The DNA for the CDR3 is TGTGCCAGCAGGAAGACTAGCGGTTACAATGAGCAGTTCTTC. It encodes CASRKTSGYNEQFF. The genes are TRBV6-1 and TRBJ2-1; 9 nucleotides agree with TRBD2. This CDR3 is 14 amino acids long. The V gene end was trimmed by 6 bases and the J gene end by 4 bases; junction bases not matched to a gene: 4. Germline V lookup: CDR1 MNHNS, CDR2 SASEGT.